These T cell receptor beta chains were read from a single sample in a study of OX40 agonist ivuxolimab in advanced cancers. TCRdb keeps only in-frame clones here, not all; method: immunoSEQ multiplex PCR. The table lists some 80,000 clones, roughly four fifths of them singletons. The sequenced sample was CD4+ or CD8+ T cells sorted from blood, obtained in a trial of the OX40 agonist ivuxolimab. These receptor sequences come from an adult with an advanced solid tumor such as melanoma, head and neck, liver or kidney cancer. Each CDR3 is given with its conserved first and last residue. D genes are given only for firm matches. Not all rows give a size; the values are once, few, many and, for expanded clones, a class.

-	-	TRBV28	TRBJ1-2	CASRRTGFRGGYTF	TGTGCCAGCAGGCGAACGGGCTTTCGAGGAGGCTACACCTTC
-	-	TRBV7-3	TRBJ2-5	CASSLIGETQYF	TGTGCCAGCAGCTTAATTGGAGAGACCCAGTACTTC
-	-	TRBV5-5	TRBJ2-7	CASSLIARATYEQYF	TGTGCCAGCAGCTTAATAGCGCGGGCAACCTACGAGCAGTACTTC
-	-	TRBV19	TRBJ1-2	CASWDKNYGYTF	TGTGCCAGTTGGGACAAGAACTATGGCTACACCTTC
-	-	TRBV6-1	TRBJ1-6	CASSENRAVRPLHF	TGTGCCAGCAGTGAAAATCGGGCCGTGAGGCCCCTCCACTTT
-	-	TRBV10-3	TRBJ1-1	CAISITEGGTEAFF	TGTGCCATCAGTATTACCGAGGGTGGAACTGAAGCTTTCTTT
-	-	TRBV28	TRBJ2-3	CASSLAGGVPTDTQYF	TGTGCCAGCAGTTTGGCGGGTGGGGTACCCACAGATACGCAGTATTTT
TRBD2	-	TRBV19	TRBJ2-1	CASSPRASGRAYNEQFF	TGTGCCAGTAGTCCCCGGGCTAGCGGGAGGGCCTACAATGAGCAGTTCTTC
-	-	TRBV7-9	TRBJ2-1	CASSLGQGLDEQFF	TGTGCCAGCAGCTTAGGGCAGGGGCTGGATGAGCAGTTCTTC
-	-	TRBV2	TRBJ1-2	CASSRDYGYTF	TGTGCCAGCAGTAGAGACTATGGCTACACCTTC
TRBD2	-	TRBV9	TRBJ2-2	CASSVSSSGRDTGELFF	TGTGCCAGCAGCGTATCCTCGAGCGGGAGGGACACCGGGGAGCTGTTTTTT
-	-	TRBV28	TRBJ1-1	CASTQSGLVTEAFF	TGTGCCAGCACTCAAAGTGGGCTAGTCACTGAAGCTTTCTTT
-	-	TRBV5-1	TRBJ2-6	CASSPKDSGANVLTF	TGCGCCAGCAGCCCTAAAGACTCTGGGGCCAACGTCCTGACTTTC
-	-	TRBV5-1	TRBJ2-1	CASSFGSGNEQFF	TGCGCCAGCAGCTTCGGTAGCGGTAATGAGCAGTTCTTC
-	-	TRBV28	TRBJ2-7	CASVQDSSYEQYF	TGTGCCAGCGTACAGGACAGCTCCTACGAGCAGTACTTC
-	-	TRBV9	TRBJ2-7	CASSPGIAEGSSYEQYF	TGTGCCAGCAGCCCAGGGATAGCGGAGGGCAGCTCCTACGAGCAGTACTTC
TRBD2	-	TRBV7-2	TRBJ2-4	CASSSTMGLAVLAKNIQYF	TGTGCCAGCAGCTCGACAATGGGACTAGCGGTCCTAGCCAAAAACATTCAGTACTTC
-	-	TRBV5-1	TRBJ2-6	CASSLARQKSSGANVLTF	TGCGCCAGCAGCTTGGCGAGACAGAAAAGCTCTGGGGCCAACGTCCTGACTTTC
TRBD1	-	TRBV6-1	TRBJ2-7	CASRGLTGAYEQYF	TGTGCCAGCAGGGGACTGACAGGGGCCTACGAGCAGTACTTC
TRBD1	once	TRBV14	TRBJ2-6	CASSQTGQGAGANVLTF	TGTGCCAGCAGCCAAACGGGCCAGGGGGCTGGGGCCAACGTCCTGACTTTC
TRBD1	-	TRBV19	TRBJ1-5	CASSNPDRGGRQPQHF	TGTGCCAGTAGCAACCCAGACAGGGGAGGGCGTCAGCCCCAGCATTTT
-	-	TRBV5-1	TRBJ2-3	CASSSTVTDTQYF	TGCGCCAGCAGCTCGACTGTCACAGATACGCAGTATTTT
-	-	TRBV9	TRBJ2-1	CASSDHRATDYNEQFF	TGTGCCAGCAGTGACCACAGGGCTACGGACTACAATGAGCAGTTCTTC
-	-	TRBV27	TRBJ1-1	CASSPQVNTEAFF	TGTGCCAGCAGCCCACAGGTTAACACTGAAGCTTTCTTT
TRBD2	-	TRBV7-2	TRBJ2-3	CASRKGLGDTQYF	TGTGCCAGCAGAAAGGGACTAGGGGATACGCAGTATTTT
-	few	TRBV11-2	TRBJ1-2	CASSNQGRYGYTF	TGTGCCAGCAGTAATCAGGGGCGCTATGGCTACACCTTC
-	few	TRBV20-1	TRBJ1-1	CRAAQGTEAFF	TGCAGGGCCGCCCAAGGGACTGAAGCTTTCTTT
TRBD2	few	TRBV6-1	TRBJ2-3	CASSVGLAGAGDTQYF	TGTGCCAGCAGTGTGGGACTAGCGGGGGCTGGAGATACGCAGTATTTT
-	-	TRBV28	TRBJ1-2	CASSKPGVGNYGYTF	TGTGCCAGCAGTAAACCAGGGGTTGGAAACTATGGCTACACCTTC
TRBD2	-	TRBV9	TRBJ2-7	CASSVESITGGPFYEQYF	TGTGCCAGCAGCGTAGAGTCTATCACGGGAGGGCCCTTCTACGAGCAGTACTTC
-	-	TRBV11-2	TRBJ2-2	CASSLLPGGTGELFF	TGTGCCAGCAGCTTACTCCCCGGCGGCACCGGGGAGCTGTTTTTT
-	-	TRBV9	TRBJ2-2	CASSVAYGTGELFF	TGTGCCAGCAGCGTAGCATATGGCACCGGGGAGCTGTTTTTT
-	-	TRBV10-2	TRBJ1-2	CASSGTGDYGYTF	TGCGCCAGCAGCGGAACAGGTGACTATGGCTACACCTTC
TRBD1	-	TRBV4-3	TRBJ2-7	CASSQWTGANEQYF	TGCGCCAGCAGCCAGTGGACAGGGGCGAACGAGCAGTACTTC
TRBD1	-	TRBV30	TRBJ1-2	CAWTDRPGYGYTF	TGTGCCTGGACGGACAGGCCGGGCTATGGCTACACCTTC
-	-	TRBV5-6	TRBJ2-7	CASSFTGGPYEQYF	TGTGCCAGCAGCTTTACTGGGGGCCCCTACGAGCAGTACTTC
-	-	TRBV30	TRBJ1-3	CAWRGEHSGNTIYF	TGTGCCTGGAGAGGGGAACACTCTGGAAACACCATATATTTT
TRBD1	-	TRBV5-1	TRBJ1-5	CASSPWTGSNQPQHF	TGCGCCAGCAGCCCGTGGACAGGTAGCAATCAGCCCCAGCATTTT
-	few	TRBV28	TRBJ2-7	CASSRDHRKTVYEQYF	TGTGCCAGCAGCCGGGACCACAGGAAGACGGTCTACGAGCAGTACTTC
-	few	TRBV5-5	TRBJ1-5	CASSLEVGRNQPQHF	TGTGCCAGCAGCTTGGAAGTAGGGCGGAATCAGCCCCAGCATTTT
-	once	TRBV20-1	TRBJ2-5	CSARVGTQYF	TGCAGTGCTAGGGTCGGGACCCAGTACTTC
TRBD1	-	TRBV4-1	TRBJ2-7	CASGLDRGYEQYF	TGCGCCAGCGGTCTCGACAGGGGCTACGAGCAGTACTTC
-	few	TRBV5-1	TRBJ1-2	CASSFSRDYGYTF	TGCGCCAGCAGCTTTTCCAGAGACTATGGCTACACCTTC
TRBD1	-	TRBV19	TRBJ1-2	CASQGQGIGGYTF	TGTGCCAGTCAGGGACAGGGAATAGGTGGCTACACCTTC
-	-	TRBV6-6	TRBJ1-2	CASSYVAAYGYTF	TGTGCCAGCAGTTACGTGGCAGCCTATGGCTACACCTTC
-	once	TRBV23-1	TRBJ1-2	CASSQQGLNYGYTF	TGCGCCAGCAGTCAGCAGGGCCTTAACTATGGCTACACCTTC
-	-	TRBV5-1	TRBJ1-1	CASSLDGGAGTEAFF	TGCGCCAGCAGCTTGGATGGGGGCGCCGGCACTGAAGCTTTCTTT
TRBD1	-	TRBV28	TRBJ1-3	CASRRTGGNTIYF	TGTGCCAGCAGGCGGACAGGCGGAAACACCATATATTTT
TRBD1	-	TRBV6-1	TRBJ1-3	CASSETGTGNTIYF	TGTGCCAGTAGTGAGACAGGGACTGGAAACACCATATATTTT
-	-	TRBV5-1	TRBJ2-5	CASSRDRLGGETQYF	TGCGCCAGCAGCCGAGACAGGTTGGGAGGGGAGACCCAGTACTTC
-	-	TRBV6-5	TRBJ1-1	CASTGRGGRLGEAFF	TGTGCCAGCACCGGACGAGGGGGGCGCTTGGGTGAAGCTTTCTTT
-	-	TRBV7-2	TRBJ2-3	CASSTSPVPPDTQYF	TGTGCCAGCAGCACCTCACCTGTTCCCCCAGATACGCAGTATTTT
TRBD1	-	TRBV11-2	TRBJ1-2	CASSLTGEYGYTF	TGTGCCAGCAGCCTTACAGGGGAATATGGCTACACCTTC
-	-	TRBV7-8	TRBJ1-4	CASSAAWANPSEKLFF	TGTGCCAGCAGCGCAGCCTGGGCAAATCCGAGTGAAAAACTGTTTTTT
-	few	TRBV9	TRBJ1-3	CASSVVGASGNTIYF	TGTGCCAGCAGCGTAGTCGGAGCCTCTGGAAACACCATATATTTT